This entry concerns a single T cell receptor beta chain. Its antigen is still unknown. This entry comes from a study of PD-1 blockade in classical Hodgkin lymphoma. Findings of the study overall: Significant TCR diversity gains by C4D1 occurred in CD4+ but not CD8+ cells.

Time point defined: cycle 4 day 1 (C4D1), after 6 weeks of nivolumab. Relapse was seen in all patients after autologous stem cell transplantation, and brentuximab vedotin exposure was variable. Only in-frame clones appear in the TCRdb table, and some are missing; sequencing was by immunoSEQ multiplex PCR. The sample has about 24,000 clones, 70% to 85% seen once. Trimming removed 2 bases from V and 4 bases from J, with 12 bases in between. Germline CDR1 is SGHTA and CDR2 is FQGTGA. The CDR3 spans 15 residues. The TCR comes from a human donor with classical Hodgkin lymphoma. V gene TRBV7-3 combines with J gene TRBJ2-1, with D unclear. The starting material was peripheral blood mononuclear cells (PBMCs), obtained before the fourth cycle of nivolumab. This chain's CDR3 is CASSLDGQKYNEQFF. CDR3 bases: TGTGCCAGCAGCTTAGACGGGCAGAAATACAATGAGCAGTTCTTC.